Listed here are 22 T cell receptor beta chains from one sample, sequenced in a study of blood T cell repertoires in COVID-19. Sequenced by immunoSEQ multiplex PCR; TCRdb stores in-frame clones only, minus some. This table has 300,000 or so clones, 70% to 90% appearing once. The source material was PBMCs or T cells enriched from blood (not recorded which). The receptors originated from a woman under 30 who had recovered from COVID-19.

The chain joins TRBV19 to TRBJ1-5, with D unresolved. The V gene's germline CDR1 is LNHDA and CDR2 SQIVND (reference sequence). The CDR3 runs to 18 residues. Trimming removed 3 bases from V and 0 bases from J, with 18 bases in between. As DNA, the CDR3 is TGTGCCAGTAGTATGGATAGGGAGGTACCTTTTAGCAATCAGCCCCAGCATTTT. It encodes CASSMDREVPFSNQPQHF.

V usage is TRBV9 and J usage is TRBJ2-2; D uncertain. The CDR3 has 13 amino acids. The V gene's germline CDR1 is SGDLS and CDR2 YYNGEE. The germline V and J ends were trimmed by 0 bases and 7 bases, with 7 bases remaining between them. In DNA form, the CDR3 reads TGTGCCAGCAGCGTAGATGGCGGCGGGGAGCTGTTTTTT. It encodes CASSVDGGGELFF.

The CDR3 coding sequence is TGTGCCAGCAGCTTGGATGGGGGGAGCTACACCTTC. Translated: CASSLDGGSYTF. This sequence joins TRBV5-4 and TRBJ1-2; tentative D call: TRBD1 (5 bases). The germline CDR1 and CDR2 sequences are SGHNT and YYREEE (reference sequence). CDR3 size: 12 residues. Trimming removed 0 bases at V and 9 bases at J, with 9 bases between. The full variable domain, completed using reference TRBV5-4 and TRBJ1-2, is ETGVTQSPTHLIKTRGQQVTLRCSSQSGHNTVSWYQQALGQGPQFIFQYYREEENGRGNFPPRFSGLQFPNYSSELNVNALELDDSALYLCASSLDGGSYTFGSGTRLTVV.

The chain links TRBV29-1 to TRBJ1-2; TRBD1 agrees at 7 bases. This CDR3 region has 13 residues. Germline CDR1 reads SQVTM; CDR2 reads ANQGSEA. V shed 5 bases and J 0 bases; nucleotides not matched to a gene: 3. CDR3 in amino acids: CSVTTGTNYGYTF. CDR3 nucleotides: TGCAGCGTTACGACAGGGACTAACTATGGCTACACCTTC.

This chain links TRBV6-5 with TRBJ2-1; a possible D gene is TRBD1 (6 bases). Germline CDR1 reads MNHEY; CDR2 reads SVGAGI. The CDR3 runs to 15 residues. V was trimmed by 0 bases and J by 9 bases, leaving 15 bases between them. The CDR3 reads CASSYSEGGVGEQFF. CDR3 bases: TGTGCCAGCAGTTACTCCGAAGGGGGTGTTGGTGAGCAGTTCTTC.

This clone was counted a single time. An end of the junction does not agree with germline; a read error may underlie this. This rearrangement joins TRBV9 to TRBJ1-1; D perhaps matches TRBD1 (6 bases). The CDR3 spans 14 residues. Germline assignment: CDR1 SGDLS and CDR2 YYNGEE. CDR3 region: CASRVGDTNTEAFF. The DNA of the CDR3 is TGTGCCAGCAGGGTAGGGGACACGAACACTGAAGCTTTCTTT.

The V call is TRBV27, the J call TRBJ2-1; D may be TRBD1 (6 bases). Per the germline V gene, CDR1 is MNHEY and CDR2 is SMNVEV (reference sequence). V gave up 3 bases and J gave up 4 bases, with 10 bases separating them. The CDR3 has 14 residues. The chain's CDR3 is CASSLGTNYNEQFF. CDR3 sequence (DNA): TGTGCCAGCAGTTTGGGGACAAATTACAATGAGCAGTTCTTC.

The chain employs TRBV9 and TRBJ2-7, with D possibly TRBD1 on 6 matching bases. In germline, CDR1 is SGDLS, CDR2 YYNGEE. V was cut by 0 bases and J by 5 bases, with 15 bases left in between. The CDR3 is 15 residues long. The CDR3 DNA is TGTGCCAGCAGCGTAGGTACAGGGACCGGAGACGAGCAGTACTTC. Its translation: CASSVGTGTGDEQYF.

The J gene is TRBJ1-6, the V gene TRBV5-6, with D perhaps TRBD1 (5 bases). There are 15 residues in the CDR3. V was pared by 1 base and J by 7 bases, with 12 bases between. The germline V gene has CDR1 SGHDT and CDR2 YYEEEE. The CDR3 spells CASSLLAGINSPLHF. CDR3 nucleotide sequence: TGTGCCAGCAGCTTGTTAGCAGGGATCAATTCACCCCTCCACTTT.

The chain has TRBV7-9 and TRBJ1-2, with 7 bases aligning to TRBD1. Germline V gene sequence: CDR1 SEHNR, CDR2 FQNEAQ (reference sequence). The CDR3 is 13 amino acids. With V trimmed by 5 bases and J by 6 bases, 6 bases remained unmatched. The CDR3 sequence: CASSRDRANGYTF. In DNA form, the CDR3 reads TGTGCCAGCAGCCGCGACAGGGCAAATGGCTACACCTTC. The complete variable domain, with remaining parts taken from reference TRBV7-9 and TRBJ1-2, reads DTGVSQNPRHKITKRGQNVTFRCDPISEHNRLYWYRQTLGQGPEFLTYFQNEAQLEKSRLLSDRFSAERPKGSFSTLEIQRTEQGDSAMYLCASSRDRANGYTFGSGTRLTVV.

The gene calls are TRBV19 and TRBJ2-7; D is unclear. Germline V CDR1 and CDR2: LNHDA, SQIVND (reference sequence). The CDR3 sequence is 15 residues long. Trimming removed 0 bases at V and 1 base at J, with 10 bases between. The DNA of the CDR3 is TGTGCCAGTAGTATAGATCTTGGCTCTTCCTACGAGCAGTACTTC. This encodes CASSIDLGSSYEQYF.

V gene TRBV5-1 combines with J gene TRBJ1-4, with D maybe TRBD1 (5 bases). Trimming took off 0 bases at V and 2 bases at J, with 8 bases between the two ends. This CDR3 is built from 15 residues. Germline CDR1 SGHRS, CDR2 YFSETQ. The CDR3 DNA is TGCGCCAGCAGCTTGGAGGGGTCCACTAATGAAAAACTGTTTTTT. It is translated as CASSLEGSTNEKLFF.

CDR3 DNA sequence: TGCGCCAGCAGCCATGGGGGACAGCGGACTGAAGCTTTCTTT. This translates into CASSHGGQRTEAFF. This chain links TRBV4-1 with TRBJ1-1; TRBD1 matches at 7 bases. There are 14 residues in the CDR3. Germline values: CDR1 MGHRA, CDR2 YSYEKL. The J segment lost 5 bases and the V segment lost 3 bases, leaving 6 bases of the junction unmatched.

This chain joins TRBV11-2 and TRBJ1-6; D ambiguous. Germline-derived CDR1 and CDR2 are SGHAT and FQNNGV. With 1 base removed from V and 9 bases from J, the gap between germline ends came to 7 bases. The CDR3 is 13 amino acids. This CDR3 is CASSLARGSPLHF. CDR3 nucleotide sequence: TGTGCCAGCAGCTTAGCTCGCGGTTCACCCCTCCACTTT.

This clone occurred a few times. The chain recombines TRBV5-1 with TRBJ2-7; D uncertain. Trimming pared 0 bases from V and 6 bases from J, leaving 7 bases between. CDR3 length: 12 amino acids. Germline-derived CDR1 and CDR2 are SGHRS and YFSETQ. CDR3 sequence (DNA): TGCGCCAGCAGCTTGGATGTCGGCGAGCAGTACTTC. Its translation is CASSLDVGEQYF.

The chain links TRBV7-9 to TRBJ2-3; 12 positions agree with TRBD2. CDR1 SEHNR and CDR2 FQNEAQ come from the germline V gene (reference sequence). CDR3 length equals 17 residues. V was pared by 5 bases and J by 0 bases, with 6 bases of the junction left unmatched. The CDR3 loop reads CASSPTGTSGSTDTQYF. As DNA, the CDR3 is TGTGCCAGCAGCCCTACCGGGACTAGCGGGAGCACAGATACGCAGTATTTT.

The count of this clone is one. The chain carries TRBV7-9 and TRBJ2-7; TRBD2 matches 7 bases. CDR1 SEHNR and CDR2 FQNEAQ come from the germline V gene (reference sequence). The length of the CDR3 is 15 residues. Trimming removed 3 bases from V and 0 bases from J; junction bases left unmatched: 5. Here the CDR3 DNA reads TGTGCCAGCAGCTTCGCCCTAGCGGTCTCCTACGAGCAGTACTTC. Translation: CASSFALAVSYEQYF. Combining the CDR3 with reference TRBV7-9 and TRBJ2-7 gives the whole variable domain DTGVSQNPRHKITKRGQNVTFRCDPISEHNRLYWYRQTLGQGPEFLTYFQNEAQLEKSRLLSDRFSAERPKGSFSTLEIQRTEQGDSAMYLCASSFALAVSYEQYFGPGTRLTVT.

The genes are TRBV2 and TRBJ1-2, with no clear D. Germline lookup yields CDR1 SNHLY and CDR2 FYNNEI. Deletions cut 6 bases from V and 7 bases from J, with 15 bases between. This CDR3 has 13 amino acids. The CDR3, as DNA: TGTGCCAGCAGCGACGACCCGACGGGTGGCTACACCTTC. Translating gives CASSDDPTGGYTF.

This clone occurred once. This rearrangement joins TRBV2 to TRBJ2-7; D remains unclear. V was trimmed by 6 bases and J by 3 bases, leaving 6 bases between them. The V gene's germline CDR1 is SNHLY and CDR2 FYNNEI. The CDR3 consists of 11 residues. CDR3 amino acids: CASRSGYEQYF. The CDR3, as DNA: TGTGCCAGCAGGAGTGGCTACGAGCAGTACTTC.

CDR3 sequence: CASRDSPGTSVIGEQFF. Here the CDR3 DNA reads TGTGCCAGCAGGGATAGCCCCGGGACTAGCGTTATCGGTGAGCAGTTCTTC. The chain combines TRBV11-2 with TRBJ2-1; 10 bases are a match to TRBD2. With 6 bases clipped from V and 9 bases from J, the junction kept 17 bases outside the gene matches. The germline V gene encodes CDR1 SGHAT and CDR2 FQNNGV. CDR3 length: 17 amino acids.

The CDR3 nucleotides read TGCGCCAGCAGGCCCCTAGCGGGATCCTACAATGAGCAGTTCTTC. It is translated as CASRPLAGSYNEQFF. The chain employs TRBV5-1 and TRBJ2-1, with 9 bases fitting TRBD2. The germline CDR1 and CDR2 sequences are SGHRS and YFSETQ. This CDR3 contains 15 residues. The ends lost 5 bases at V and 1 base at J; junction bases unmatched: 4.

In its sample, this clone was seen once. The CDR3 sequence is CASSTSNTGELFF. The CDR3 region has the DNA TGTGCCAGCAGCACATCGAACACCGGGGAGCTGTTTTTT. This chain connects TRBV11-2 to TRBJ2-2; D remains ambiguous. Germline CDR1 is SGHAT and CDR2 is FQNNGV. This CDR3 region has 13 residues. V lost 5 bases and J 0 bases, leaving 4 bases between the germline ends.